This is a list of T cell receptor beta chains from one sample in a study of T cell clonotyping in hematopoietic cell transplantation. The data were produced by immunoSEQ multiplex PCR, yet TCRdb's version contains in-frame clones alone and is incomplete. This sample has 40,000 to 55,000 clones, with 94% found just once. Sequencing was performed on peripheral blood mononuclear cells. These receptors came from a woman aged 50 to 60 in good health. Some clones in this sample may be carry-over from other donors' samples. Each CDR3 is given without its conserved first and last residue. The order of the fields is V gene, J gene, CDR3 protein.

v_call: TRBV13; j_call: TRBJ2-4; cdr3_aa: ASSSGTGVADIQY
v_call: TRBV29-1; j_call: TRBJ2-3; cdr3_aa: SAGTGLESDTQY
v_call: TRBV18; j_call: TRBJ2-5; cdr3_aa: ASSHPKETQY
v_call: TRBV6-5; j_call: TRBJ1-2; cdr3_aa: ASSPDRTPNYGYT
v_call: TRBV27; j_call: TRBJ2-5; cdr3_aa: ASSLSRVETQY
v_call: TRBV5-1; j_call: TRBJ2-5; cdr3_aa: ASSPSGGQETQY
v_call: TRBV7-9; j_call: TRBJ2-3; cdr3_aa: ASNLGGQGPDTQY
v_call: TRBV9; j_call: TRBJ1-2; cdr3_aa: ASSVYGTDPKFNYGYT
v_call: TRBV5-1; j_call: TRBJ1-2; cdr3_aa: ASSLLGRGGYT
v_call: TRBV5-1; j_call: TRBJ1-1; cdr3_aa: ASSFTGRGTEAF
v_call: TRBV27; j_call: TRBJ1-2; cdr3_aa: ASSLQEGYGYT
v_call: TRBV7-2; j_call: TRBJ1-4; cdr3_aa: ASTDRPGASGEKLF
v_call: TRBV15; j_call: TRBJ1-3; cdr3_aa: ATSRDRAGNTIY